This TCR beta chain was profiled in a study of OX40 agonist ivuxolimab in advanced cancers. Regarding the complete study: Ivuxolimab was an agonistic, fully human IgG2 monoclonal antibody directed against OX40 (CD134), a costimulatory receptor. Intravenous ivuxolimab was administered to patients every 2 weeks at six dose levels: 0.01, 0.1, 0.3, 1.5, 3 and 10 mg/kg. Of the approximately 50 dose-escalation patients, hepatocellular carcinoma was present in 19, melanoma in approximately 15, renal cell carcinoma in 9 and head and neck cancer in 9. The dose-escalation cohort was roughly 83% male with a mean age of about 54 years, ranging from roughly 23 to 79. Patients were allowed to have had prior anti-PD-1, anti-PD-L1 or anti-CTLA-4 therapy, and 40% to 45% of the dose-escalation patients had been treated with checkpoint inhibitors. Partial responses occurred in three dose-escalation patients: two with cutaneous melanoma and one with hepatocellular carcinoma. Peripheral TCRbeta sequencing was intended to test whether TCR sequence diversity was altered and clonal T-cell expansion was caused by ivuxolimab. The paper reports the monotherapy dose-escalation portion (N ≈ 52 patients) of the phase I ivuxolimab trial. Study-level results and caveats: The antigen specificity of the peripheral T cells that underwent clonal expansion was not determined. Partial responders in the 0.1-3.0 mg/kg groups had among the lowest normalized peripheral clonal expansion, especially among CD8+ T cells. Low levels of normalized T-cell clonal expansion were also seen in some patients who did not respond. At doses of 0.1 to 3.0 mg/kg, clonal expansion of both CD4+ and CD8+ blood T cells was observed from baseline to week 6. After ivuxolimab, expanded clones were on average more numerous among CD8+ T cells than among CD4+ T cells.

About this clone: Which antigen it targets is not known. No quality values exist for individual bases; no much larger clone is one base distant.

Patients with autoimmune disease history or receiving systemic immunosuppression were excluded from the trial. Peripheral blood for TCR sequencing was collected from all dose cohorts at baseline, on cycle 4 day 1, and on cycle 7 day 1. Samples came from an open-label, multicenter, first-in-human phase I dose-escalation trial of ivuxolimab. Adults with locally advanced or metastatic melanoma, renal cell, hepatocellular, or head and neck squamous cell carcinoma were enrolled in the trial. CD4+ and CD8+ T cells were sorted separately from peripheral blood before TCR sequencing. Genomic DNA was isolated from the sorted cells so that the TCRbeta CDR3 region could be sequenced. The immunoSEQ Assay was used for sequencing of TCRbeta CDR3 regions. The source is immuneACCESS, and TCRdb retained only in-frame sequences with V and J called. Part of the clones is not carried over; for the studies checked, unresolved V genes explain less than half of this, and the remainder is unexplained. The table for this sample lists 72,000 or so clones; 87% of them were counted only once. Roughly 1.3% of the sample is held by the ten biggest clonotypes.

The junction shows trimming of 4 bases on V and 4 bases on J, and the gene matches do not reach 8 bases of it. CDR1 and CDR2, per the germline V gene, are SGHTA and FQGNSA. From cysteine to phenylalanine, the CDR3 is 15 amino acids long. The read is trimmed to its CDR3 DNA, 45 bases read in frame from base 1. The source is an adult with an advanced solid tumor such as melanoma, head and neck, liver or kidney cancer. This specimen was CD4+ or CD8+ T cells sorted from blood, taken in a trial of the OX40 agonist ivuxolimab. The chain is assembled from TRBV7-2 and TRBJ2-7; the central 9 bases match TRBD1. Here the CDR3 is given as CASSYNPGQGYEQYF. At the DNA level, the sequence is TGTGCCAGCAGCTATAATCCGGGACAGGGTTACGAGCAGTACTTC.